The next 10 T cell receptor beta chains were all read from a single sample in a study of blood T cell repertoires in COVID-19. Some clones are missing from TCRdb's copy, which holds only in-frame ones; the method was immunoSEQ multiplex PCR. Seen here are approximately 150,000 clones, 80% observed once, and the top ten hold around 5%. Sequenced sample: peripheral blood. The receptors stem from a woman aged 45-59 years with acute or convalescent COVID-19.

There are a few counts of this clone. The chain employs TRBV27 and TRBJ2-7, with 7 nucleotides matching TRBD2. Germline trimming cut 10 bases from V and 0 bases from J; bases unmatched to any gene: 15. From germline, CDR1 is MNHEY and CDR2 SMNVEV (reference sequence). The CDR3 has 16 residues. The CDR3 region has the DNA TGTGCCACCAGGCCCGGCGGGGGTACCCTCTCCTACGAGCAGTACTTC. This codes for CATRPGGGTLSYEQYF.

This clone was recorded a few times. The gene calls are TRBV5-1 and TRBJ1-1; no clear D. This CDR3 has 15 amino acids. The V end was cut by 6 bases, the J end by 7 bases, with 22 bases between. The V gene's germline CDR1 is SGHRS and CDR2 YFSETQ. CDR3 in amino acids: CASTYPRAEVFEAFF. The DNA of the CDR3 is TGCGCCAGCACCTACCCGCGGGCCGAGGTCTTTGAAGCTTTCTTT.

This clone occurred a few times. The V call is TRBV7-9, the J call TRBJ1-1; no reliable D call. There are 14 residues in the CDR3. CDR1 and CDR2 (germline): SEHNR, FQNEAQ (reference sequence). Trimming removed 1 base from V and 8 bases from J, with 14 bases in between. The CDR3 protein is CASSLGAASIEAFF. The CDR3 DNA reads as TGTGCCAGCAGCTTAGGCGCCGCCTCAATCGAAGCTTTCTTT.

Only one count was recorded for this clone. This CDR3 is CASSLFQGSSYEQYF. The CDR3 DNA sequence: TGTGCCAGCAGCTTATTCCAGGGGAGCTCCTACGAGCAGTACTTC. The V gene is TRBV7-6, the J gene TRBJ2-7; D may be TRBD1 (6 bases). The CDR3 runs 15 residues. V was cut by 2 bases and J by 0 bases, with 11 bases left in between. Germline values: CDR1 SGHVS, CDR2 FNYEAQ.

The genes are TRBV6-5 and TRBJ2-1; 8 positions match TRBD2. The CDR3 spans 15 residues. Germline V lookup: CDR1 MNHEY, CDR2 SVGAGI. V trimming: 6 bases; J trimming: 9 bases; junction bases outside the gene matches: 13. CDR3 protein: CASSETGGAPFEQFF. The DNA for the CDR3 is TGTGCCAGCAGCGAGACGGGGGGGGCCCCTTTTGAGCAGTTCTTC.

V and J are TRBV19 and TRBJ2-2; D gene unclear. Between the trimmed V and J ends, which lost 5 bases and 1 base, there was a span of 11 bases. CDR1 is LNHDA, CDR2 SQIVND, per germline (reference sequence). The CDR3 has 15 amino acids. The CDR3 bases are TGTGCCAGTAGTCCCCAAGCTCTGAACACCGGGGAGCTGTTTTTT. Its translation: CASSPQALNTGELFF. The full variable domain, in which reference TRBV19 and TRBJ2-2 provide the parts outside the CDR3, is DGGITQSPKYLFRKEGQNVTLSCEQNLNHDAMYWYRQDPGQGLRLIYYSQIVNDFQKGDIAEGYSVSREKKESFPLTVTSAQKNPTAFYLCASSPQALNTGELFFGEGSRLTVL.

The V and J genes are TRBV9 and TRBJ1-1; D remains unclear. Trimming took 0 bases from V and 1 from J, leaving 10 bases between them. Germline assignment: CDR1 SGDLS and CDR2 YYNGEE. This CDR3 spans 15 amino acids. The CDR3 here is CASSVGRNRNTEAFF. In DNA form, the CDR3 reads TGTGCCAGCAGCGTAGGACGGAACAGGAACACTGAAGCTTTCTTT. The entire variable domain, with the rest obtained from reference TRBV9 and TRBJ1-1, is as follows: DSGVTQTPKHLITATGQRVTLRCSPRSGDLSVYWYQQSLDQGLQFLIQYYNGEERAKGNILERFSAQQFPDLHSELNLSSLELGDSALYFCASSVGRNRNTEAFFGQGTRLTVV.

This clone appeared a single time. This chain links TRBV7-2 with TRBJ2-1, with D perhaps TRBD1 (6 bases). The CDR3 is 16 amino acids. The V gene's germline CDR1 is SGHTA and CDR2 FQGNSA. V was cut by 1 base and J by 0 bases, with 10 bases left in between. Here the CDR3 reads CASSLVWTASYNEQFF. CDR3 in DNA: TGTGCCAGCAGCTTAGTCTGGACAGCCTCCTACAATGAGCAGTTCTTC.

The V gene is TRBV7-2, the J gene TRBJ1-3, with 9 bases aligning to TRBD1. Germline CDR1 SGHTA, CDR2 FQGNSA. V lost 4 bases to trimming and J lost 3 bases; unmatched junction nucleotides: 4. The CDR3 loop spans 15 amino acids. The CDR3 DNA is TGTGCCAGCAGCTCGGGACAGGGCTTTGGAAACACCATATATTTT. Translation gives CASSSGQGFGNTIYF.

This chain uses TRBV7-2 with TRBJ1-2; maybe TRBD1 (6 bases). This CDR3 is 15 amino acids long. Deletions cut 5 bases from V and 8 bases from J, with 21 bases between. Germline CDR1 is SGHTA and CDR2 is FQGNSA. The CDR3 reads CASSHRGPTGSGYTF. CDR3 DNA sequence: TGTGCCAGCAGCCACCGGGGACCGACAGGATCGGGCTACACCTTC.